These T cell receptor beta chains were read from a single sample in a study of blood T cell repertoires in COVID-19. Generated by immunoSEQ multiplex PCR, the TCRdb table keeps only in-frame clones and is missing some. The sample consists of nearly 110,000 clones, around 80% of them appearing once. Sequenced material: peripheral blood. These receptor sequences come from a man older than 75 with COVID-19, enrolled during active disease. Both conserved end residues are part of each CDR3. D genes are given only for firm matches. A clone size is listed for some rows: how often the clone was seen (once, few, many), or a class if it is expanded.

j_call clone_size v_call d_call cdr3_aa cdr3_nt
TRBJ2-1 once TRBV11-3 TRBD2 CASSPRLAGEYNEQFF TGTGCCAGCAGCCCAAGACTAGCGGGAGAATACAATGAGCAGTTCTTC
TRBJ2-5 NA TRBV30 NA CAWSVLVTYQETQYF TGTGCCTGGAGTGTACTAGTCACATACCAAGAGACCCAGTACTTC
TRBJ2-7 NA TRBV2 TRBD1 CASSVRQGAYEQYF TGTGCCAGCAGTGTACGTCAGGGGGCCTACGAGCAGTACTTC
TRBJ1-2 few TRBV5-4 NA CASSVERAGGYTF TGTGCCAGCAGCGTGGAAAGGGCGGGTGGCTACACCTTC
TRBJ1-2 few TRBV28 NA CASSLRLYGYTF TGTGCCAGCAGTCTGAGGTTATATGGCTACACCTTC
TRBJ1-1 NA TRBV28 NA CASRLSGRNTEAFF TGTGCCAGCAGACTCTCGGGGAGGAACACTGAAGCTTTCTTT
TRBJ2-2 few TRBV9 NA CASSPRHYTGELFF TGTGCCAGCAGCCCAAGACACTACACCGGGGAGCTGTTTTTT
TRBJ2-3 NA TRBV11-1 NA CASSSMDSWDTQYF TGTGCCAGCAGCTCTATGGACAGTTGGGATACGCAGTATTTT
TRBJ1-4 NA TRBV18 NA CASSTVGELFF TGTGCCAGCTCAACGGTCGGGGAACTGTTTTTT
TRBJ1-1 NA TRBV29-1 NA CSVGKVQYEAFF TGCAGCGTTGGGAAGGTACAGTATGAAGCTTTCTTT
TRBJ1-2 NA TRBV6-5 TRBD1 CASSQQGPLGGYTF TGTGCCAGCAGTCAACAGGGGCCGCTTGGTGGCTACACCTTC
TRBJ2-1 few TRBV9 TRBD2 CASSGAGLGHSEQFF TGTGCCAGCAGTGGGGCGGGACTAGGACACAGTGAGCAGTTCTTC
TRBJ2-3 NA TRBV19 TRBD2 CASSPVEGNPGLAMTDTQYF TGTGCCAGTAGCCCGGTGGAGGGGAACCCGGGACTAGCTATGACAGATACGCAGTATTTT